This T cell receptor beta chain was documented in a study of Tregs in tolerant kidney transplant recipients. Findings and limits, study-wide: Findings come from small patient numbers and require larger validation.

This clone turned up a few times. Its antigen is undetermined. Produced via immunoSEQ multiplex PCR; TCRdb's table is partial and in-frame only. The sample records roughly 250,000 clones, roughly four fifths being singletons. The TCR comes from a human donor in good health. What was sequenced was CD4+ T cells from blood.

CDR3 DNA: TGTGCCAGCAGCCAAAGTCCCGATAATCAGCCCCAGCATTTT. This encodes CASSQSPDNQPQHF. The chain joins TRBV4-2 to TRBJ1-5; D gene ambiguous. The CDR3 runs 14 residues. CDR1 and CDR2 from the germline V gene are LGHNA and YNFKEQ. The V end was cut by 2 bases, the J end by 4 bases, with 9 bases between.